This T cell receptor beta chain derives from a study of blood T cells in healthy people across ages. Primers used in a second PCR of about 6 to 11 cycles were a sample-barcoded 5' primer and a J-beta primer mix. TCRdb fed the 5' RACE reads into MiXCR, producing one record per CDR3 protein. The sample has over a million distinct CDR3 sequences, 35% to 45% seen once. This clonotype was found a few times. This sequence was found in a woman in her late teens or twenties in good health. Sequenced material: blood.

The CDR3 nucleotides read TGCAGTGCTAACCACGAGTACCGCGGGTACGAGCAGTACTTC. This gives the protein CSANHEYRGYEQYF. The chain joins TRBV20-1 to TRBJ2-7; weak D call: TRBD2 (5 bases). Germline V CDR1 and CDR2: DFQATT, SNEGSKA (reference sequence). Trimming took off 4 bases at V and 4 bases at J, with 17 bases between the two ends. The CDR3 extends over 14 amino acids.